A single sample gave rise to the 32 T cell receptor beta chains below, sequenced in a study of T-cell reconstitution after alpha-beta-depleted transplantation in children. General study results and limits: A year had passed since transplant, and T-cell counts and diversity by then came mostly from newly produced T cells.

For TCRbeta, the library was prepared with unique molecular identifiers. TCRdb re-derived calls from the PCR reads in MiXCR, one entry per CDR3 protein. The profile shows some 300,000 distinct CDR3 sequences, just over 7.5% of them singletons. Their specific antigens are unknown. Sequences were derived from peripheral blood, sampled 360 days after TCRalphabeta/CD19-depleted stem cell transplant. All receptors derive from a female patient under 10 years old who had a stem cell transplant for Fanconi anemia, so the T cells may come from the graft donor.

This clonotype was found many times. V usage is TRBV4-2 and J usage is TRBJ2-1; 7 nucleotides agree with TRBD1. Looked up from germline, CDR1 is LGHNA and CDR2 is YNFKEQ. This CDR3 spans 17 amino acids. The V and J ends lost 3 bases and 4 bases, in that order; junction bases with no gene match: 12. The CDR3 sequence is CASSHRGGGPRYNEQFF. The CDR3 region has the DNA TGTGCCAGCAGCCACCGAGGGGGCGGGCCTCGATACAATGAGCAGTTCTTC.

This clonotype was picked up many times. V gene TRBV28 combines with J gene TRBJ2-5; D is unclear. CDR1 is MDHEN and CDR2 is SYDVKM in the germline V gene. There are 14 residues in the CDR3. Trimming left V 1 base short and J 2 bases short, with 8 bases between. In DNA form, the CDR3 reads TGTGCCAGCAGTTTATACTTCAGACAAGAGACCCAGTACTTC. Protein sequence: CASSLYFRQETQYF. The full variable domain, its missing parts supplied by reference TRBV28 and TRBJ2-5, is DVKVTQSSRYLVKRTGEKVFLECVQDMDHENMFWYRQDPGLGLRLIYFSYDVKMKEKGDIPEGYSVSREKKERFSLILESASTNQTSMYLCASSLYFRQETQYFGPGTRLLVL.

The table lists this clonotype with a few counts. The chain employs TRBV3-1 and TRBJ2-2, with D possibly being TRBD2 (6 bases). Germline lookup yields CDR1 LGHDT and CDR2 YNNKEL (reference sequence). CDR3 length: 15 residues. V was pared by 3 bases and J by 5 bases, with 13 bases between. The CDR3 region has the DNA TGTGCCAGCAGCCATCTGGGGGGAGGAACCGGGGAGCTGTTTTTT. Translation gives CASSHLGGGTGELFF.

This clonotype has only one observation. The CDR3 end shows no conserved phenylalanine or tryptophan, and so a read error is likely. This chain links TRBV5-1 with TRBJ2-7; perhaps TRBD2 as D (5 bases). This CDR3 region has 12 residues. V dropped 4 bases and J dropped 5 bases, with 10 bases sitting between them. CDR1 is SGHRS and CDR2 is YFSETQ in the germline V gene. For the CDR3, the DNA is TGCGCCAGCAGCGGGCTCGGGGACGAGCAGTACTAC. Translated: CASSGLGDEQYY.

Points on this clonotype: A much larger clone lies a single base off, so this may be a read error. The chain employs TRBV7-7 and TRBJ2-4, with 10 positions matching TRBD1. The CDR3 loop spans 15 amino acids. CDR1 SSHAT and CDR2 FNYEAQ come from the germline V gene (reference sequence). The CDR3 region has the DNA TGTGTCAGCAGCCCTCTGGGGACAGGGGTTTACATTCAGTACTTC. It specifies CVSSPLGTGVYIQYF.

This clonotype has ten or more counts. The chain employs TRBV6-5 and TRBJ1-1; unclear D gene. V was pared by 8 bases and J by 0 bases, with 7 bases between. Germline V gene data show CDR1 as MNHEY and CDR2 as SVGAGI. The CDR3 covers 12 residues. The CDR3 loop reads CASGRMNTEAFF. CDR3 sequence (DNA): TGTGCCAGCGGCAGAATGAACACTGAAGCTTTCTTT.

This clonotype showed up just a few times. The V gene is TRBV19, the J gene TRBJ2-6; D call uncertain. Trimming removed 4 bases at V and 4 bases at J, with 17 bases between. The CDR3 covers 17 residues. Germline loops: CDR1 LNHDA, CDR2 SQIVND (reference sequence). CDR3 in DNA: TGTGCCAGTAGTACTATGTTAAGGCTAACCGGGGCCAACGTCCTGACTTTC. Protein sequence: CASSTMLRLTGANVLTF.

Many counts were recorded for this clonotype. V and J are TRBV20-1 and TRBJ2-5; 13 bases fit TRBD2. Germline V gene sequence: CDR1 DFQATT, CDR2 SNEGSKA (reference sequence). This CDR3 has 17 amino acids. V lost 1 base and J lost 1; bases outside the gene matches: 6. Here the CDR3 DNA reads TGCAGTGCTAGAGCAGCTACTAGCGGGGGGGTCCAAGAGACCCAGTACTTC. The encoded protein is CSARAATSGGVQETQYF.

A few counts support this clonotype. The chain is built from TRBV7-9 and TRBJ1-4; TRBD1 is a possible D gene (5 bases). V was shortened by 5 bases and J by 8 bases, with 15 bases between the two germline ends. This CDR3 spans 14 amino acids. From germline, CDR1 is SEHNR and CDR2 FQNEAQ (reference sequence). CDR3 sequence reads: CASSRGPAEEKLFF. The CDR3 DNA reads as TGTGCCAGCAGCCGGGGCCCTGCGGAGGAAAAACTGTTTTTT. The whole variable domain, filled in from reference TRBV7-9 and TRBJ1-4, reads DTGVSQNPRHKITKRGQNVTFRCDPISEHNRLYWYRQTLGQGPEFLTYFQNEAQLEKSRLLSDRFSAERPKGSFSTLEIQRTEQGDSAMYLCASSRGPAEEKLFFGSGTQLSVL.

This clonotype has more than one count but fewer than ten. This chain joins TRBV28 and TRBJ2-5, with 11 bases aligning to TRBD2. CDR1 and CDR2 from the germline V gene are MDHEN and SYDVKM. The CDR3 is 16 residues long. Trimming cost V 6 bases and J 7 bases; bases outside gene matches: 13. The DNA for the CDR3 is TGTGCCAGCAGGGAGTGGCTAGCGGGGGGCCGTGGGACCCAGTACTTC. Protein sequence: CASREWLAGGRGTQYF.

The rearrangement joins TRBV18 to TRBJ2-7; 8 bases are a match to TRBD1. The germline V gene encodes CDR1 KGHSH and CDR2 LQKENI. CDR3 length: 15 amino acids. Germline trimming cut 6 bases from V and 4 bases from J; bases unmatched to any gene: 11. The CDR3 DNA is TGTGCCAGCTCCCAGACAGGGGTCCCCTGGTACGAGCAGTACGTC. Its protein is CASSQTGVPWYEQYV.

This clonotype was recorded many times. The chain has TRBV11-2 and TRBJ2-3; 10 positions match TRBD1. The trim removed 5 bases at V and 7 bases at J, leaving 12 bases unmatched. The length of the CDR3 is 16 residues. The germline gives CDR1 SGHAT, CDR2 FQNNGV. CDR3: CASSQPGQGYPHTQYF. CDR3 coding DNA: TGTGCCAGCAGCCAACCGGGACAGGGGTATCCCCATACGCAGTATTTT.

V gene TRBV24-1 combines with J gene TRBJ2-3, with 10 bases lining up with TRBD2. CDR1 and CDR2 (germline): KGHDR, SFDVKD. This CDR3 region has 19 residues. The V and J ends lost 3 bases and 2 bases, in that order; junction bases with no gene match: 13. The CDR3 region is CATSDQSGGVESSTDTQYF. In nucleotides, the CDR3 is TGTGCCACCAGTGATCAAAGCGGGGGGGTTGAATCGTCCACAGATACGCAGTATTTT.

In this sample, this clonotype turned up a few times. The chain combines TRBV27 with TRBJ2-4; D is undetermined. Trimming removed 10 bases at V and 2 bases at J, with 12 bases between. The CDR3 has 13 residues. CDR1 and CDR2 (germline): MNHEY, SMNVEV (reference sequence). The CDR3 here is CATSVSPKNIQYF. The CDR3 region has the DNA TGTGCCACCTCCGTATCACCCAAAAACATTCAGTACTTC.

V usage is TRBV20-1 and J usage is TRBJ1-1; 8 nucleotides agree with TRBD1. CDR3 length: 13 residues. V lost 3 bases to trimming and J lost 4 bases; unmatched junction nucleotides: 4. CDR1 and CDR2 from the germline V gene are DFQATT and SNEGSKA (reference sequence). The CDR3 is CSARDRVSTEAFF. CDR3 in DNA: TGCAGTGCTAGGGACAGGGTGTCCACTGAAGCTTTCTTT.

This clonotype was observed at least ten times. This rearrangement joins TRBV12-3 or TRBV12-4 to TRBJ2-5, with 7 bases lining up with TRBD1. The CDR3 totals 14 residues. V lost 5 bases to trimming and J lost 1 base; unmatched junction nucleotides: 4. CDR3 sequence: CASSPGQTQETQYF. The CDR3 DNA is TGTGCCAGCAGTCCGGGACAGACCCAAGAGACCCAGTACTTC.

This clonotype was seen repeatedly, ten times or more. V gene TRBV25-1 combines with J gene TRBJ2-1, with D unresolved. Looked up from germline, CDR1 is MGHDK and CDR2 is SYGVNS. V was pared by 4 bases and J by 0 bases, with 16 bases between. The CDR3 spans 17 residues. The CDR3 spells CASSGSSSHFSYNEQFF. In DNA form, the CDR3 reads TGTGCCAGCAGTGGCTCTAGTTCCCACTTCTCCTACAATGAGCAGTTCTTC.

This clonotype was counted ten times or more. The rearrangement links TRBV7-2 to TRBJ2-3; D gene uncertain. With 5 bases removed from V and 7 bases from J, the gap between germline ends came to 7 bases. CDR1 and CDR2 from the germline V gene are SGHTA and FQGNSA. The CDR3 loop spans 11 amino acids. CDR3 residues: CASSQTYTQYF. The CDR3 bases are TGTGCCAGCAGCCAAACCTATACGCAGTATTTT.

This clonotype was seen many times. The V gene is TRBV11-2, the J gene TRBJ2-7; 10 bases line up with TRBD1. This CDR3 region has 16 residues. V shed 4 bases, J shed 3 bases, and the junction held 9 bases outside the gene matches. CDR1 is SGHAT, CDR2 FQNNGV, per germline. CDR3 amino acids: CASSSYRDRGNYEQYF. In nucleotides, the CDR3 is TGTGCCAGCAGCTCGTACCGGGACAGGGGAAACTACGAGCAGTACTTC. Together with reference TRBV11-2 and TRBJ2-7, the CDR3 gives the full variable domain: EAGVAQSPRYKIIEKRQSVAFWCNPISGHATLYWYQQILGQGPKLLIQFQNNGVVDDSQLPKDRFSAERLKGVDSTLKIQPAKLEDSAVYLCASSSYRDRGNYEQYFGPGTRLTVT.

This clonotype was detected ten times or more. The chain recombines TRBV5-5 with TRBJ2-7; perhaps TRBD1 as D (5 bases). The CDR3 has 15 residues. The V end lost 3 bases, the J end lost 0 bases, and 13 bases lay between the germline ends. Per germline, CDR1 SGHKS and CDR2 YYEKEE (reference sequence). Here the CDR3 DNA reads TGTGCCAGCAGCTGGGGCGGCGGAAGCTCCTACGAGCAGTACTTC. This gives the protein CASSWGGGSSYEQYF.

The J gene is TRBJ2-2, the V gene TRBV10-2; 12 bases line up with TRBD1. Germline V gene sequence: CDR1 WSHSY, CDR2 SAAADI. There are 14 residues in the CDR3. Unmatched junction bases numbered 2, after V lost 6 bases and J lost 6 bases. The CDR3, as DNA: TGCGCCAGCAGGGGACAGGGGGCAGCCGGGGAGCTGTTTTTT. This codes for CASRGQGAAGELFF.

At least ten counts were recorded for this clonotype. The J gene is TRBJ2-2, the V gene TRBV27; 10 nucleotides match TRBD2. The CDR3 totals 17 residues. The germline CDR1 and CDR2 sequences are MNHEY and SMNVEV (reference sequence). The V segment lost 1 base and the J segment 5 bases; nucleotides outside the gene matches: 7. The CDR3 sequence is CASSLYAVAGGTGELFF. CDR3 DNA sequence: TGTGCCAGCAGTTTATATGCGGTAGCGGGAGGAACCGGGGAGCTGTTTTTT.

The rearrangement uses TRBV7-6 and TRBJ2-1; D is possibly TRBD2 (7 bases). Trimming stripped 5 bases from V and 6 bases from J, with 17 bases between. CDR3 length: 15 amino acids. Germline lookup yields CDR1 SGHVS and CDR2 FNYEAQ. CDR3 protein: CASSLRGAGGNEQFF. The CDR3 DNA is TGTGCCAGCAGCCTTCGGGGGGCCGGAGGCAATGAGCAGTTCTTC.

This clonotype was seen many times. This chain links TRBV4-3 with TRBJ2-2; TRBD1 might be the D (5 bases). This CDR3 spans 15 amino acids. Germline values: CDR1 LGHNA, CDR2 YSLEER. Trimming took 1 base from V and 3 from J, leaving 9 bases between them. The CDR3 coding sequence is TGCGCCAGCAGCCAAGGGGGCGAATACACCGGGGAGCTGTTTTTT. It translates to CASSQGGEYTGELFF.

This clonotype was detected many times. The CDR3 here is CSALDRRGGTEAFF. CDR3 bases: TGCAGTGCTCTGGACCGGCGAGGTGGAACTGAAGCTTTCTTT. This chain joins TRBV20-1 and TRBJ1-1, with D hard to call. V lost 5 bases to trimming and J lost 5 bases, with 18 bases between them. CDR3 size: 14 residues. Germline CDR1 is DFQATT and CDR2 is SNEGSKA (reference sequence).

This clonotype was observed at least ten times. The rearrangement links TRBV5-1 to TRBJ2-5; tentatively, D is TRBD2 (5 bases). The CDR3 is 17 amino acids. V was cut by 4 bases and J by 2 bases, with 21 bases left in between. Per the germline V gene, CDR1 is SGHRS and CDR2 is YFSETQ. The CDR3 bases are TGCGCCAGCAGCCTGGATCCCGGGTTTAGGAGGCAAGAGACCCAGTACTTC. Protein: CASSLDPGFRRQETQYF.

This clonotype was seen a handful of times. The CDR3 loop reads CASSVGDYPYEQYF. CDR3 coding DNA: TGTGCCAGCAGCGTAGGCGACTATCCCTACGAGCAGTACTTC. This sequence joins TRBV9 and TRBJ2-7; D possibly corresponds to TRBD2 (5 bases). Trimming stripped 0 bases from V and 2 bases from J, with 9 bases between. The germline V gene encodes CDR1 SGDLS and CDR2 YYNGEE. The CDR3 has 14 residues.

The chain couples TRBV2 to TRBJ2-2; 7 positions agree with TRBD2. Germline CDR1 reads SNHLY; CDR2 reads FYNNEI. J lost 0 bases, V lost 5 bases, and 6 bases had no gene match. This CDR3 is built from 16 residues. CDR3 DNA sequence: TGTGCCAGCAGTAGACTAGCCCCCGCGAACACCGGGGAGCTGTTTTTT. Amino acids: CASSRLAPANTGELFF.

In its sample, this clonotype was seen a few times. The chain links TRBV7-2 to TRBJ2-7; the match to TRBD2 covers 7 bases. This CDR3 comprises 13 residues. After removal of 1 base from V and 5 bases from J, the junction contained 2 bases not matched to a gene. The germline V gene encodes CDR1 SGHTA and CDR2 FQGNSA. DNA of the CDR3: TGTGCCAGCAGCTTAGGGACTAGGGACGAGCAGTACTTC. Its protein is CASSLGTRDEQYF.

This chain links TRBV2 with TRBJ2-3, with D possibly being TRBD2 (6 bases). In germline, CDR1 is SNHLY, CDR2 FYNNEI. The V end was cut by 0 bases, the J end by 1 base, with 11 bases between. The CDR3 spans 16 residues. CDR3 in DNA: TGTGCCAGCAGTGAAGCTAGCGGCGTCGGCACAGATACGCAGTATTTT. Translating gives CASSEASGVGTDTQYF.

This clonotype showed up just a few times. This chain uses TRBV20-1 with TRBJ1-1; D unresolved. CDR3 length: 13 amino acids. Trimming shortened V by 3 bases and J by 2 bases, and 10 bases separated the two germline ends. Germline V gene lookup returns CDR1 DFQATT and CDR2 SNEGSKA (reference sequence). The chain's CDR3 is CSASGRKNTEAFF. For the CDR3, the DNA is TGCAGTGCTAGTGGTCGGAAAAACACTGAAGCTTTCTTT.

This clonotype was recorded many times. The rearrangement uses TRBV5-1 and TRBJ2-1, with 10 bases matching TRBD2. The CDR3 is 20 amino acids. The V segment lost 0 bases and the J segment 4 bases; nucleotides outside the gene matches: 16. Per the germline V gene, CDR1 is SGHRS and CDR2 is YFSETQ. This chain's CDR3 is CASSLGRNRLAGARYNEQFF. The DNA for the CDR3 is TGCGCCAGCAGCTTGGGGAGGAACCGGCTAGCGGGGGCAAGGTACAATGAGCAGTTCTTC.